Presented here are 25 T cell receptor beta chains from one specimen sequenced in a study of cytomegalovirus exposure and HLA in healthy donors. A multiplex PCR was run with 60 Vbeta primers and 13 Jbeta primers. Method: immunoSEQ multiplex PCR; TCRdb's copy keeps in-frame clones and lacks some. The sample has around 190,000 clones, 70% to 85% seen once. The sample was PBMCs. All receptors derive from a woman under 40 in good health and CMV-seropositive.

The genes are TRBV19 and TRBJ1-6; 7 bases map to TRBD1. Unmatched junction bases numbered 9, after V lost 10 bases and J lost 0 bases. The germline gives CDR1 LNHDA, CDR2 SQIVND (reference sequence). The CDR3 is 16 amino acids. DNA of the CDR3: TGTGCCACCCCGCGGGACAGCAGCTCCTATAATTCACCCCTCCACTTT. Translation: CATPRDSSSYNSPLHF.

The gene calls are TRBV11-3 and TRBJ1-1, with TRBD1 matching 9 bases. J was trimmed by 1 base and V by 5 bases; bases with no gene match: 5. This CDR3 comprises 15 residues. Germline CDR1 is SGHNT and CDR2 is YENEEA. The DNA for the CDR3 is TGTGCCAGCAGCGCAGGACAGGGGCAGAACACTGAAGCTTTCTTT. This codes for CASSAGQGQNTEAFF.

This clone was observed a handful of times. In DNA, the CDR3 is TGTGCTAGTGGTTTGGCCTCCGGACAGCAGATCACAGATACGCAGTATTTT. Translating gives CASGLASGQQITDTQYF. The V call is TRBV12-5, the J call TRBJ2-3, with D perhaps TRBD1 (6 bases). The CDR3 contains 17 residues. Trimming shortened V by 1 base and J by 2 bases, and 16 bases separated the two germline ends. Germline V gene sequence: CDR1 LGHNT, CDR2 FRNRAP.

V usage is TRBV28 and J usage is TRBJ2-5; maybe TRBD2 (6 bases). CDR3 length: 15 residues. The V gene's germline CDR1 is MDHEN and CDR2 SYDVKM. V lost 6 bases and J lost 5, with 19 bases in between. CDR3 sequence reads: CASSQDRGTSETQYF. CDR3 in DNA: TGTGCCAGCAGCCAAGACCGCGGGACCTCGGAGACCCAGTACTTC.

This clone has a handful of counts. The CDR3 nucleotides read TGTGCCAGCAGTTACCGGGAGACCCAGTACTTC. Its translation: CASSYRETQYF. The chain recombines TRBV2 with TRBJ2-5; no firm D call. Trimming took off 5 bases at V and 5 bases at J, with 6 bases between the two ends. The germline V gene has CDR1 SNHLY and CDR2 FYNNEI. This CDR3 is 11 amino acids long. The full variable domain, rest sourced from reference TRBV2 and TRBJ2-5, is EPEVTQTPSHQVTQMGQEVILRCVPISNHLYFYWYRQILGQKVEFLVSFYNNEISEKSEIFDDQFSVERPDGSNFTLKIRSTKLEDSAMYFCASSYRETQYFGPGTRLLVL.

The CDR3 reads CASSLALGGAGIDTQYF. In nucleotides, the CDR3 is TGTGCCAGCAGCTTGGCCCTAGGGGGCGCCGGGATAGATACGCAGTATTTT. The chain recombines TRBV5-4 with TRBJ2-3; TRBD1 matches at 7 bases. CDR3 size: 17 residues. The V segment lost 0 bases and the J segment 5 bases; nucleotides outside the gene matches: 12. CDR1 is SGHNT, CDR2 YYREEE, per germline (reference sequence).

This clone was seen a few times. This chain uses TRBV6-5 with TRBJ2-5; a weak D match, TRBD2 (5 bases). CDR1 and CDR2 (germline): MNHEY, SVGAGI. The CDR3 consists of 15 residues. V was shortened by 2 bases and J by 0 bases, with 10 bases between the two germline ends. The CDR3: CASSYEREYQETQYF. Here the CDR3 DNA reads TGTGCCAGCAGTTACGAGAGGGAGTACCAAGAGACCCAGTACTTC.

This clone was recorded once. CDR3 sequence: CAISSTPGQGAGEQYF. CDR3 DNA: TGTGCCATCAGTTCGACCCCGGGACAGGGGGCGGGGGAGCAGTACTTC. The chain couples TRBV10-3 to TRBJ2-7; the match to TRBD1 covers 12 bases. This CDR3 comprises 16 residues. V gave up 5 bases and J gave up 7 bases; unmatched junction bases: 12. Per the germline V gene, CDR1 is ENHRY and CDR2 is SYGVKD.

The CDR3 loop reads CASSVGGIADTDTQYF. The DNA for the CDR3 is TGTGCCAGCAGCGTAGGGGGGATAGCGGACACAGATACGCAGTATTTT. The chain joins TRBV9 to TRBJ2-3; D may be TRBD2 (6 bases). CDR1 is SGDLS and CDR2 is YYNGEE in the germline V gene. Between the trimmed V and J ends, which lost 0 bases and 2 bases, there was a span of 13 bases. This CDR3 has 16 residues.

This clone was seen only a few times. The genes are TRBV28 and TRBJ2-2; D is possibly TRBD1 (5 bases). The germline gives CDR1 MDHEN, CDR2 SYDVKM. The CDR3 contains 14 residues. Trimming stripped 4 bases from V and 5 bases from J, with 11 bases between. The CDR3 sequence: CASSSGHSTGELFF. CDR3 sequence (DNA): TGTGCCAGCAGTTCCGGACACTCTACCGGGGAGCTGTTTTTT.

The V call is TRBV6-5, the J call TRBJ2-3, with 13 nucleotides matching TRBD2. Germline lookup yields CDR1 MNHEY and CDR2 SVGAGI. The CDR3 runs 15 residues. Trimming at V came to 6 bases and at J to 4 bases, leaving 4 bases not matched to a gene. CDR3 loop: CASSTSGGASDTQYF. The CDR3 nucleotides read TGTGCCAGCAGCACTAGCGGGGGGGCCTCAGATACGCAGTATTTT.

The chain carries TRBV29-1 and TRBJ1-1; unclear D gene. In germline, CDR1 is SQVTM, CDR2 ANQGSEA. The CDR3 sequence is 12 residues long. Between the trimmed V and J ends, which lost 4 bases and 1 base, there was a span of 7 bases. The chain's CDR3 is CSVVSENTEAFF. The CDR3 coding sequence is TGCAGCGTTGTCTCAGAGAACACTGAAGCTTTCTTT.

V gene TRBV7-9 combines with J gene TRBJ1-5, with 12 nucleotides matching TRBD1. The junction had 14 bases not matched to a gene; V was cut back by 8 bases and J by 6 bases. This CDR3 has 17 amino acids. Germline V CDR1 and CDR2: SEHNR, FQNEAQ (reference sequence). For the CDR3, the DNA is TGTGCCAGCTCTCCCGGGACAGGGGGCGATTGGGTTCAGCCCCAGCATTTT. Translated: CASSPGTGGDWVQPQHF.

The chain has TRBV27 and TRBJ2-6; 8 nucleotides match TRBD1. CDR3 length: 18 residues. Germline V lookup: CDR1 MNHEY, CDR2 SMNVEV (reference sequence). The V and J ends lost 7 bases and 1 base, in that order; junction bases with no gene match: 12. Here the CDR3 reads CASKGSGGGPSGANVLTF. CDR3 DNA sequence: TGTGCCAGCAAAGGGTCAGGGGGCGGACCGTCTGGGGCCAACGTCCTGACTTTC. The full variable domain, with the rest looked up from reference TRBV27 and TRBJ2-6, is EAQVTQNPRYLITVTGKKLTVTCSQNMNHEYMSWYRQDPGLGLRQIYYSMNVEVTDKGDVPEGYKVSRKEKRNFPLILESPSPNQTSLYFCASKGSGGGPSGANVLTFGAGSRLTVL.

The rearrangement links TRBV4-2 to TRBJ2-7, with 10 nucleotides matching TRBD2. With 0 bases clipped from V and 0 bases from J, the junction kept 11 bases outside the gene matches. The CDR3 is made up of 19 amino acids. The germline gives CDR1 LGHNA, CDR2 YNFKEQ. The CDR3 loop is CASSQERLAGALASYEQYF. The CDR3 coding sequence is TGTGCCAGCAGCCAAGAGAGGCTAGCGGGGGCCTTAGCCTCCTACGAGCAGTACTTC.

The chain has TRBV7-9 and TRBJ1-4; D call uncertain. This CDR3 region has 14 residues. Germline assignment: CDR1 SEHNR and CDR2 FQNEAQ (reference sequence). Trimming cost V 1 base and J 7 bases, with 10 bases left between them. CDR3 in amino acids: CASSLGRVGEKLFF. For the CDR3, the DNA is TGTGCCAGCAGCTTAGGGAGGGTGGGTGAAAAACTGTTTTTT.

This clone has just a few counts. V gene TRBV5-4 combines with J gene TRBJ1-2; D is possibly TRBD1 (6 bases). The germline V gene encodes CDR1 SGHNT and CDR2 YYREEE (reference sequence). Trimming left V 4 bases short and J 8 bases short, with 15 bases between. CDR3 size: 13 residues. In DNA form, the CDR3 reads TGTGCCAGCAGCCGTACAGGGTCTGGAGGCTACACCTTC. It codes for CASSRTGSGGYTF.

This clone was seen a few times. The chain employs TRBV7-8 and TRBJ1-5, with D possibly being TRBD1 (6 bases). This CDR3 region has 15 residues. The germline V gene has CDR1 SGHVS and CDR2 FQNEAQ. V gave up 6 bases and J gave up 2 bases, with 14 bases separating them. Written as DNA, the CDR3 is TGTGCCAGCAGGGGGGGGGCCGGTGGCAATCAGCCCCAGCATTTT. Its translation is CASRGGAGGNQPQHF. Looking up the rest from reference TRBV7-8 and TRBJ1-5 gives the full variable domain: GAGVSQSPRYKVAKRGQDVALRCDPISGHVSLFWYQQALGQGPEFLTYFQNEAQLDKSGLPSDRFFAERPEGSVSTLKIQRTQQEDSAVYLCASRGGAGGNQPQHFGDGTRLSIL.

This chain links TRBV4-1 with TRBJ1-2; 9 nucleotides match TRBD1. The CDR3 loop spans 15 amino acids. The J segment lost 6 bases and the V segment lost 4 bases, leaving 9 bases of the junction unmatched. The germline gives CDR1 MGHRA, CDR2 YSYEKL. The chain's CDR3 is CASSRPGQGFHGYTF. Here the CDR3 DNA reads TGCGCCAGCAGCCGTCCGGGACAGGGTTTTCATGGCTACACCTTC.

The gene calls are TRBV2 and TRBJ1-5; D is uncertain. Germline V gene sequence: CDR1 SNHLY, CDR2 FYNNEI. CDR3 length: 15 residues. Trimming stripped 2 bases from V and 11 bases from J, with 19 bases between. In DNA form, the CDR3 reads TGTGCCAGCAGTGAAATTCGCAACAGTGAGTGGGCCCAGCATTTT. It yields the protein CASSEIRNSEWAQHF.

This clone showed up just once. CDR3 sequence: CSASLGPKQFF. CDR3 coding DNA: TGCAGTGCTAGTCTGGGGCCGAAGCAGTTCTTC. The chain employs TRBV20-1 and TRBJ2-1; tentative D call: TRBD1 (5 bases). The CDR3 is 11 amino acids. Trimming cost V 3 bases and J 11 bases, with 11 bases left between them. CDR1 is DFQATT, CDR2 SNEGSKA, per germline (reference sequence).

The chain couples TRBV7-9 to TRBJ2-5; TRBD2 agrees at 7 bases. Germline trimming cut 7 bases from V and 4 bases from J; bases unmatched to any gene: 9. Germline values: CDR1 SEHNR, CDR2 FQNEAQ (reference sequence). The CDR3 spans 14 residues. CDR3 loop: CASTLSGPGETQYF. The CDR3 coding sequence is TGTGCCAGCACCCTTAGCGGGCCAGGAGAGACCCAGTACTTC.

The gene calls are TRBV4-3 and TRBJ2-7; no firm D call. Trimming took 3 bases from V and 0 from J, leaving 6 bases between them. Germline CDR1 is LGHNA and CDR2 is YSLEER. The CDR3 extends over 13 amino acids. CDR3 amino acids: CASSHASSYEQYF. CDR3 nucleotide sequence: TGCGCCAGCAGCCACGCCAGCTCCTACGAGCAGTACTTC.

The CDR3 reads CASSLLSSGANVLTF. The CDR3 DNA sequence: TGCGCCAGCAGCTTGTTGAGCTCTGGGGCCAACGTCCTGACTTTC. The chain carries TRBV5-1 and TRBJ2-6; D unresolved. The CDR3 sequence is 15 residues long. In germline, CDR1 is SGHRS, CDR2 YFSETQ. Trimming cost V 1 base and J 0 bases, with 5 bases left between them.

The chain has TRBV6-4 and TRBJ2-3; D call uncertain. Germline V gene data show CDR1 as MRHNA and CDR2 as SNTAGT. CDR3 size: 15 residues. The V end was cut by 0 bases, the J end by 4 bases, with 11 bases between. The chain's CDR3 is CASSDSGWASDTQYF. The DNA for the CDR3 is TGTGCCAGCAGTGACTCCGGTTGGGCTTCAGATACGCAGTATTTT.